The rows below give T cell receptor beta chains drawn from one sample of a study of control samples from healthy donors and cancer patients. Measured with immunoSEQ multiplex PCR; TCRdb has only the in-frame clones, and not every one. The sample lists some 130,000 clones, 75% to 95% occurring once. Specimen: blood. These receptor sequences come from a man aged 35-49 years in good health. CDR3s include the opening cysteine and the closing phenylalanine or tryptophan. The D gene is left open where the match is weak. Clone size is shown for a subset of rows, as once, few, many or a class of expanded clone.

j_gene	len	v_gene	abundance	d_gene	CDR3aa	CDR3nt
TRBJ1-4	13	TRBV24-1	NA	NA	CATSDGGDEKLFF	TGTGCCACCAGTGATGGTGGGGATGAAAAACTGTTTTTT
TRBJ1-5	15	TRBV6-1	NA	NA	CASSEQLGNNQPQHF	TGTGCCAGCAGTGAGCAGCTAGGGAACAATCAGCCCCAGCATTTT
TRBJ1-1	14	TRBV6-5	NA	NA	CASSYSMNGGEAFF	TGTGCCAGCAGTTACTCTATGAACGGGGGTGAAGCTTTCTTT
TRBJ1-4	17	TRBV7-9	NA	NA	CASSVYARAATNEKLFF	TGTGCCAGCAGCGTCTACGCCAGGGCTGCCACTAATGAAAAACTGTTTTTT
TRBJ1-6	16	TRBV27	NA	TRBD1	CASSAGQPKFNSPLHF	TGTGCCAGCAGTGCGGGACAGCCGAAATTTAATTCACCCCTCCACTTT
TRBJ1-1	14	TRBV5-1	NA	NA	CASSRETEGTEAFF	TGCGCCAGCAGCCGAGAGACAGAGGGCACTGAAGCTTTCTTT
TRBJ1-6	14	TRBV6-6	NA	NA	CASSQGMGNSPLHF	TGTGCCAGCAGTCAGGGGATGGGGAATTCACCCCTCCACTTT
TRBJ2-3	15	TRBV6-5	NA	TRBD2	CASSYLRGGTDTQYF	TGTGCCAGCAGTTACTTGCGGGGGGGCACAGATACGCAGTATTTT
TRBJ2-7	14	TRBV11-2	few	TRBD1	CASSFQGASYEQYF	TGTGCCAGCAGCTTCCAGGGGGCATCCTACGAGCAGTACTTC
TRBJ2-5	14	TRBV25-1	NA	NA	CASSEPGAPETQYF	TGTGCCAGCAGTGAACCAGGGGCCCCAGAGACCCAGTACTTC
TRBJ2-1	13	TRBV6-2/TRBV6-3	NA	NA	CASSYPGLREQFF	TGTGCCAGCAGTTACCCGGGACTTAGAGAGCAGTTCTTC
TRBJ2-7	14	TRBV7-2	NA	NA	CASSLAGFAYEQYF	TGTGCCAGCAGCTTAGCAGGGTTCGCCTACGAGCAGTACTTC
TRBJ2-4	15	TRBV27	NA	NA	CASKPWGASKNIQYF	TGTGCCAGCAAGCCATGGGGGGCTTCCAAAAACATTCAGTACTTC
TRBJ1-2	15	TRBV11-1	NA	TRBD1	CASSPGGRRGRGYTF	TGTGCCAGCAGCCCAGGGGGGAGGCGGGGGCGAGGCTACACCTTC
TRBJ1-2	18	TRBV28	few	TRBD1	CASSLSLAGTGGAIGYTF	TGTGCCAGCAGTTTATCGCTGGCCGGGACAGGGGGCGCAATTGGCTACACCTTC
TRBJ1-4	15	TRBV6-6	NA	TRBD1	CASSFQGATNEKLFF	TGTGCCAGCAGTTTTCAGGGGGCAACTAATGAAAAACTGTTTTTT
TRBJ1-2	13	TRBV21-1	NA	NA	CASGGQGFYGYTF	TGTGCCAGCGGGGGCCAGGGCTTCTATGGCTACACCTTC
TRBJ2-1	11	TRBV3-1/TRBV3-2	once	NA	CASSRNYEQFF	TGTGCCAGCAGCCGTAACTATGAGCAGTTCTTC
TRBJ1-4	15	TRBV7-9	NA	NA	CASSLGRRFNEKLFF	TGTGCCAGCAGCTTAGGTCGACGGTTTAATGAAAAACTGTTTTTT
TRBJ2-7	14	TRBV6-5	NA	NA	CASSYSGRWGEQYF	TGTGCCAGCAGTTACTCGGGACGCTGGGGGGAGCAGTACTTC
TRBJ2-7	16	TRBV2	once	TRBD2	CASRIPLAGLLGEQYF	TGTGCCAGCAGGATTCCACTAGCGGGGCTCCTGGGGGAGCAGTACTTC
TRBJ2-6	19	TRBV7-9	NA	NA	CASSLVIGSPLTGANVLTF	TGTGCCAGCAGCTTAGTTATCGGCAGTCCCTTGACTGGGGCCAACGTCCTGACTTTC
TRBJ1-2	15	TRBV4-2	NA	NA	CASSQGGDPNYGYTF	TGTGCCAGCAGCCAAGGAGGGGATCCTAACTATGGCTACACCTTC
TRBJ2-7	12	TRBV2	NA	NA	CADGQGYNEQYF	TGTGCAGACGGGCAGGGTTACAACGAGCAGTACTTC
TRBJ1-6	14	TRBV2	NA	TRBD1	CASRAGTGLLPLHF	TGTGCCAGCAGGGCAGGGACAGGGTTGTTACCCCTCCACTTT
TRBJ2-7	14	TRBV25-1	NA	TRBD1	CASTDGQGRNEQYF	TGTGCCAGCACAGACGGACAGGGTCGCAACGAGCAGTACTTC
TRBJ1-4	16	TRBV7-2	NA	NA	CASSLAPQGTGEKLFF	TGTGCCAGCAGCTTAGCCCCCCAGGGTACGGGTGAAAAACTGTTTTTT
TRBJ2-7	13	TRBV7-9	NA	TRBD1	CASRRDSAYEQYF	TGTGCCAGCCGCCGGGACAGCGCCTACGAGCAGTACTTC
TRBJ2-3	14	TRBV19	NA	NA	CASRRLQSTDTQYF	TGTGCCAGTAGGAGACTACAAAGCACAGATACGCAGTATTTT
TRBJ2-2	13	TRBV7-3	NA	NA	CASSPSFTGELFF	TGTGCCAGCAGCCCGAGTTTCACCGGGGAGCTGTTTTTT
TRBJ2-1	15	TRBV19	NA	NA	CASSTRTGSHNEQFF	TGTGCCAGTAGTACCAGAACAGGTAGCCACAATGAGCAGTTCTTC
TRBJ2-3	18	TRBV24-1	once	NA	CATRKLIPGLRADDTQYF	TGTGCCACCAGGAAACTAATACCGGGACTCCGAGCAGATGATACGCAGTATTTT
TRBJ2-3	16	TRBV5-4	NA	NA	CASSLGVAEGTDTQYF	TGTGCCAGCAGCTTGGGAGTCGCGGAGGGCACAGATACGCAGTATTTT
TRBJ1-1	16	TRBV6-2/TRBV6-3	NA	TRBD1	CASSYTTGGYRTEAFF	TGTGCCAGCAGTTACACAACAGGGGGCTATAGGACTGAAGCTTTCTTT
TRBJ2-4	14	TRBV30	NA	NA	CAWSLGLQGDIQYF	TGTGCCTGGAGCCTGGGACTCCAGGGAGACATTCAGTACTTC
TRBJ1-5	14	TRBV9	NA	NA	CASGEGESNQPQHF	TGTGCCAGCGGGGAGGGGGAGAGCAATCAGCCCCAGCATTTT
TRBJ2-1	15	TRBV5-1	NA	NA	CASSNQGLGYNEQFF	TGCGCCAGCAGCAATCAGGGTTTAGGGTACAATGAGCAGTTCTTC